The clone carrying this TCR beta chain was counted a few times. Its specificity is not known. These data come from a study of vaccination effects on CD4 cells after COVID-19. CDR3 length: 21 amino acids. The table came from immunoSEQ multiplex PCR; TCRdb's copy has only in-frame clones and leaves some out. This sample has 55,000 to 70,000 clones, with around 81% found just once. Antigen-specific CD4+ T cells were expanded (with viral peptide pools) by the ViraFEST assay ahead of sequencing. On roughly day 9 of culture, CD4+ T cells were separated out. Vaccine recipients had no previous SARS-CoV-2 infection; their nucleocapsid antibodies were negative. Half-medium replacement with IL-2 medium occurred on days 3 and 7.

The sample was CD4+ T cells from PBMCs cultured with HCoV-229E spike peptides, taken before COVID-19 vaccination. The sequence came from a human donor who received a COVID-19 vaccine. This chain connects TRBV21-1 to TRBJ1-1. TRBV21-1 is a listed pseudogene. This CDR3 is CASSKGGLSYRDRTPNTEAFF. The CDR3 DNA reads as TGTGCCAGCAGCAAAGGGGGTCTGTCATACCGGGACCGCACCCCGAACACTGAAGCTTTCTTT.